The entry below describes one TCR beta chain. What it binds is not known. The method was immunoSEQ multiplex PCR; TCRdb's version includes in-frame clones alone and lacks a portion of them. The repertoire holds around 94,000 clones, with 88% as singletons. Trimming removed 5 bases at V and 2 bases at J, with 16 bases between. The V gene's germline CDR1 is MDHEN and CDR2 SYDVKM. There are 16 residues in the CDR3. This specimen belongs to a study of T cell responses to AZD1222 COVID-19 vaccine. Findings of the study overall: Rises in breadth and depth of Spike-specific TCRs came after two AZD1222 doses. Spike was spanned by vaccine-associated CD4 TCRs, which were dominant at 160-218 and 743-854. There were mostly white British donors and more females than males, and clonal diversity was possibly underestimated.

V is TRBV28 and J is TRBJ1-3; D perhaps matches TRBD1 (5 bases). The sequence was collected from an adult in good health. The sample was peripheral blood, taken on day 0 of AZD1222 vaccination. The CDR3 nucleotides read TGTGCCAGCAGTACCATGCAGGGATCCCCTGGAAACACCATATATTTT. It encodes CASSTMQGSPGNTIYF.